This entry lists 25 T cell receptor beta chains sequenced from one sample in a study of cytomegalovirus exposure and HLA in healthy donors. Use of 60 Vbeta and 13 Jbeta primers characterized the PCR. Repertoires were generated with immunoSEQ multiplex PCR, while TCRdb's copy carries only in-frame clones and drops some. The sample has 60,000 to 70,000 clones, less than 80% seen once. The sample taken for sequencing was PBMCs. Every receptor here comes from a woman in her forties or fifties in good health and CMV-seronegative.

The CDR3 loop is CASSGGTGKRSQETQYF. The CDR3 DNA reads as TGTGCCAGCAGTGGGGGGACAGGGAAGAGGAGCCAAGAGACCCAGTACTTC. The J gene is TRBJ2-5, the V gene TRBV2, with 9 bases that match TRBD1. V gave up 4 bases and J gave up 1 base; unmatched junction bases: 10. The germline V gene has CDR1 SNHLY and CDR2 FYNNEI. This CDR3 contains 17 residues.

The sample holds many counts of this clone. The chain joins TRBV5-5 to TRBJ2-2, with 7 nucleotides matching TRBD2. The CDR3 length is 15 residues. Germline V CDR1 and CDR2: SGHKS, YYEKEE (reference sequence). V gave up 2 bases and J gave up 3 bases; unmatched junction bases: 4. Written as DNA, the CDR3 is TGTGCCAGCAGCTTCCGGGGGGATCACACCGGGGAGCTGTTTTTT. This encodes CASSFRGDHTGELFF.

The rearrangement links TRBV5-4 to TRBJ1-1, with a tentative D call TRBD1 (6 bases). In germline, CDR1 is SGHNT, CDR2 YYREEE (reference sequence). The CDR3 runs to 16 residues. V was trimmed by 4 bases and J by 2 bases, leaving 18 bases between them. CDR3 loop: CASSLVGARGNTEAFF. The CDR3 DNA follows: TGTGCCAGCAGCCTGGTAGGAGCCAGGGGAAACACTGAAGCTTTCTTT.

The rearrangement joins TRBV11-2 to TRBJ1-5, with 10 positions matching TRBD1. The V gene end was trimmed by 5 bases and the J gene end by 3 bases; junction bases not matched to a gene: 7. Germline-derived CDR1 and CDR2 are SGHAT and FQNNGV. The CDR3 consists of 16 residues. The CDR3 region is CASSPGTGVFNQPQHF. CDR3 in DNA: TGTGCCAGCAGCCCCGGGACAGGGGTTTTCAATCAGCCCCAGCATTTT. The variable domain in full, with the rest retrieved from reference TRBV11-2 and TRBJ1-5, is EAGVAQSPRYKIIEKRQSVAFWCNPISGHATLYWYQQILGQGPKLLIQFQNNGVVDDSQLPKDRFSAERLKGVDSTLKIQPAKLEDSAVYLCASSPGTGVFNQPQHFGDGTRLSIL.

This chain uses TRBV19 with TRBJ2-7; tentative D call: TRBD2 (6 bases). Germline V gives CDR1 LNHDA, CDR2 SQIVND (reference sequence). This CDR3 contains 16 residues. Between the trimmed V and J ends, which lost 5 bases and 0 bases, there was a span of 17 bases. CDR3 DNA: TGTGCCAGTAGTTCATCCGATGGGCGGGACTCCTACGAGCAGTACTTC. It translates to CASSSSDGRDSYEQYF.

The V gene is TRBV7-9, the J gene TRBJ2-7, with no clear D. Per germline, CDR1 SEHNR and CDR2 FQNEAQ (reference sequence). The CDR3 contains 11 residues. The V end lost 5 bases, the J end lost 6 bases, and 8 bases lay between the germline ends. The CDR3: CASSPGFEQYF. CDR3 bases: TGTGCCAGCAGCCCCGGGTTCGAGCAGTACTTC.

The table lists this clone with a few counts. The rearrangement links TRBV28 to TRBJ2-7; 9 bases are shared with TRBD1. CDR1 and CDR2 from the germline V gene are MDHEN and SYDVKM. The V gene end was trimmed by 10 bases and the J gene end by 6 bases; junction bases not matched to a gene: 10. The CDR3 is 13 amino acids. CDR3 coding DNA: TGTGCCACCCGGACAGGGGAGGAACGCGAGCAGTACTTC. It translates to CATRTGEEREQYF. Full variable domain (remainder filled in from reference TRBV28 and TRBJ2-7): DVKVTQSSRYLVKRTGEKVFLECVQDMDHENMFWYRQDPGLGLRLIYFSYDVKMKEKGDIPEGYSVSREKKERFSLILESASTNQTSMYLCATRTGEEREQYFGPGTRLTVT.

V and J are TRBV9 and TRBJ1-2, with 7 bases lining up with TRBD1. From germline, CDR1 is SGDLS and CDR2 YYNGEE. This CDR3 has 14 residues. Losses at the gene ends were 4 bases for V and 6 bases for J; bases not matched to a gene: 9. CDR3 bases: TGTGCCAGCAGCCTCAACAGGGGATTCGATGGCTACACCTTC. This translates into CASSLNRGFDGYTF.

The chain links TRBV7-6 to TRBJ2-7; perhaps TRBD2 as D (7 bases). Trimming shortened V by 6 bases and J by 5 bases, and 17 bases separated the two germline ends. The CDR3 is 14 residues long. Germline values: CDR1 SGHVS, CDR2 FNYEAQ. The CDR3 sequence: CASSLGGPGNEQYF. Here the CDR3 DNA reads TGTGCCAGCAGTCTGGGGGGGCCTGGGAACGAGCAGTACTTC.

The gene calls are TRBV28 and TRBJ1-5, with D tentatively TRBD1 (5 bases). The length of the CDR3 is 16 residues. Trimming removed 2 bases from V and 6 bases from J, with 17 bases in between. Germline V gene sequence: CDR1 MDHEN, CDR2 SYDVKM. The CDR3 DNA reads as TGTGCCAGCAGTTTACCCCAAAGGGGTTTTGGTCAGCCCCAGCATTTT. Translation: CASSLPQRGFGQPQHF.

This sequence joins TRBV7-3 and TRBJ2-1; TRBD1 aligns across 8 bases. Germline CDR1 and CDR2: SGHTA and FQGTGA. The V segment lost 5 bases and the J segment 8 bases; nucleotides outside the gene matches: 11. This CDR3 contains 15 residues. The CDR3 is CASSPTWTGSHEQFF. The DNA for the CDR3 is TGTGCCAGCAGCCCAACCTGGACAGGGTCCCATGAGCAGTTCTTC.

The rearrangement uses TRBV4-3 and TRBJ2-1; 11 bases align to TRBD2. The J segment lost 6 bases and the V segment lost 3 bases, leaving 10 bases of the junction unmatched. Germline V lookup: CDR1 LGHNA, CDR2 YSLEER. The CDR3 is 17 amino acids. This chain's CDR3 is CASSHLTGTSGPNEQFF. CDR3 in DNA: TGCGCCAGCAGCCATTTGACCGGGACTAGCGGTCCCAATGAGCAGTTCTTC.

J is TRBJ1-5 and V is TRBV4-2, with a possible D match to TRBD1 (5 bases). The CDR3 contains 20 residues. Germline CDR1 and CDR2: LGHNA and YNFKEQ. The V end lost 1 base, the J end lost 1 base, and 23 bases lay between the germline ends. CDR3 residues: CASSQVGGGDSFASNQPQHF. The CDR3 nucleotides are TGTGCCAGCAGCCAAGTGGGGGGAGGTGACAGTTTTGCGAGCAATCAGCCCCAGCATTTT.

The chain couples TRBV18 to TRBJ2-6; possibly TRBD1 for D (5 bases). This CDR3 has 15 residues. The V gene's germline CDR1 is KGHSH and CDR2 LQKENI. Trimming pared 6 bases from V and 5 bases from J, leaving 14 bases between. The CDR3 here is CASSPATGWANVLTF. The CDR3 nucleotides are TGTGCCAGCTCCCCCGCAACAGGTTGGGCCAACGTCCTGACTTTC.

The chain uses TRBV5-1 and TRBJ2-7; maybe TRBD1 (5 bases). This CDR3 has 15 amino acids. Trimming left V 4 bases short and J 2 bases short, with 16 bases between. Germline lookup yields CDR1 SGHRS and CDR2 YFSETQ. DNA of the CDR3: TGCGCCAGCAGCCCTGAGCCCGACAGCACCTACGAGCAGTACTTC. This codes for CASSPEPDSTYEQYF.

The rearrangement uses TRBV29-1 and TRBJ2-7; 9 bases are shared with TRBD2. Germline CDR1 and CDR2: SQVTM and ANQGSEA. This CDR3 is built from 13 residues. V was clipped by 4 bases and J by 5 bases; unmatched bases: 6. CDR3 protein: CSVAIAGDDEQYF. The CDR3 DNA reads as TGCAGCGTTGCTATAGCGGGAGACGACGAGCAGTACTTC.

CDR3 protein: CASSRGAVTDTQYF. The DNA of the CDR3 is TGCGCCAGCAGCCGAGGCGCAGTCACAGATACGCAGTATTTT. The chain uses TRBV5-1 and TRBJ2-3, with D unresolved. The length of the CDR3 is 14 residues. The V end was cut by 4 bases, the J end by 2 bases, with 11 bases between. Per the germline V gene, CDR1 is SGHRS and CDR2 is YFSETQ.

This clone was picked up one time. The gene calls are TRBV2 and TRBJ1-5; D remains ambiguous. The germline CDR1 and CDR2 sequences are SNHLY and FYNNEI. The CDR3 is 14 residues long. Trimming took 2 bases from V and 9 from J, leaving 14 bases between them. The CDR3 spells CASSELTEGMPQHF. The DNA of the CDR3 is TGTGCCAGCAGTGAATTAACAGAGGGTATGCCCCAGCATTTT.

The rearrangement joins TRBV28 to TRBJ1-2; 8 bases are shared with TRBD1. With V trimmed by 5 bases and J by 7 bases, 6 bases remained unmatched. The CDR3 consists of 13 residues. The germline gives CDR1 MDHEN, CDR2 SYDVKM. CDR3 loop: CASSTGQVRGYTF. CDR3 in DNA: TGTGCCAGCAGTACGGGACAGGTTCGTGGCTACACCTTC.

This clone is labeled as medium-sized. V and J are TRBV28 and TRBJ1-2; D not resolved. Per the germline V gene, CDR1 is MDHEN and CDR2 is SYDVKM. This CDR3 is 11 amino acids long. Trimming stripped 3 bases from V and 8 bases from J, with 7 bases between. For the CDR3, the DNA is TGTGCCAGCAGTTTTCGCGGGGGCTACACCTTC. Protein: CASSFRGGYTF.

This clone was observed a handful of times. The identical CDR3 is also encoded by other nucleotide sequences in the sample. The chain uses TRBV6-5 and TRBJ2-3, with TRBD2 as a possible D gene (6 bases). Trimming stripped 6 bases from V and 0 bases from J, with 13 bases between. Germline V lookup: CDR1 MNHEY, CDR2 SVGAGI. There are 15 residues in the CDR3. In nucleotides, the CDR3 is TGTGCCAGCAGGAATAGCGGAGCTAGCACAGATACGCAGTATTTT. It yields the protein CASRNSGASTDTQYF.

The chain links TRBV6-6 to TRBJ1-4, with 7 bases matching TRBD1. V lost 8 bases, J lost 7 bases, and 10 bases stayed unmatched. Looked up from germline, CDR1 is MNHNY and CDR2 is SVGAGI (reference sequence). The CDR3 consists of 14 residues. CDR3 sequence (DNA): TGTGCCAGCGCCTCGGGACAGCCTGGTGAAAAACTGTTTTTT. Translation: CASASGQPGEKLFF.

The chain links TRBV25-1 to TRBJ2-7, with 9 positions matching TRBD1. The CDR3 totals 14 residues. V lost 6 bases to trimming and J lost 5 bases; unmatched junction nucleotides: 8. Per germline, CDR1 MGHDK and CDR2 SYGVNS. The CDR3 bases are TGTGCCAGCAGACGGACAGGGGAATGGGACGAGCAGTACTTC. Its protein product is CASRRTGEWDEQYF.

V gene TRBV5-4 combines with J gene TRBJ2-7, with a possible D match to TRBD1 (5 bases). Trimming shortened V by 1 base and J by 7 bases, and 15 bases separated the two germline ends. The CDR3 is 14 residues long. Looked up from germline, CDR1 is SGHNT and CDR2 is YYREEE (reference sequence). The CDR3 protein is CASSLLVGAQEQYF. The CDR3, as DNA: TGTGCCAGCAGCTTGTTAGTTGGGGCTCAGGAGCAGTACTTC.

Written as DNA, the CDR3 is TGCAGCGTTAAGTACGAGGGAACTGAAGCTTTCTTT. The encoded protein is CSVKYEGTEAFF. V is TRBV29-1 and J is TRBJ1-1; no firm D call. The germline CDR1 and CDR2 sequences are SQVTM and ANQGSEA. The CDR3 sequence is 12 residues long. V gave up 5 bases and J gave up 5 bases, with 12 bases separating them. Full variable domain (rest looked up from reference TRBV29-1 and TRBJ1-1): SAVISQKPSRDICQRGTSLTIQCQVDSQVTMMFWYRQQPGQSLTLIATANQGSEATYESGFVIDKFPISRPNLTFSTLTVSNMSPEDSSIYLCSVKYEGTEAFFGQGTRLTVV.